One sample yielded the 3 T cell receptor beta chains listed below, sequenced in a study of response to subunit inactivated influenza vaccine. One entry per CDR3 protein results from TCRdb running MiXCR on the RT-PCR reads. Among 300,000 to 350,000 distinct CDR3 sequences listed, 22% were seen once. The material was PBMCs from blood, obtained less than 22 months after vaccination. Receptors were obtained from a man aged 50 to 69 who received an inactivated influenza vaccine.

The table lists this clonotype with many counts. DNA of the CDR3: TGTGCCAGCAGTTACTGGCAGGGGGCGAACACTGAAGCTTTCTTT. Encoded protein: CASSYWQGANTEAFF. The genes are TRBV6-5 and TRBJ1-1; the match to TRBD1 covers 8 bases. With 1 base clipped from V and 1 base from J, the junction kept 2 bases outside the gene matches. Per germline, CDR1 MNHEY and CDR2 SVGAGI. CDR3 size: 15 residues.

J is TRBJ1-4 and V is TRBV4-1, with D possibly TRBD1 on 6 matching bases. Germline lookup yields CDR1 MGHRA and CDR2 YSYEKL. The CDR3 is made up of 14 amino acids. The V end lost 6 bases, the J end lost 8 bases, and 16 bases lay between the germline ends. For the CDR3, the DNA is TGCGCCAGCAGTCCTACAGGGTTCAGGGAAAAACTGTTTTTT. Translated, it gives CASSPTGFREKLFF.

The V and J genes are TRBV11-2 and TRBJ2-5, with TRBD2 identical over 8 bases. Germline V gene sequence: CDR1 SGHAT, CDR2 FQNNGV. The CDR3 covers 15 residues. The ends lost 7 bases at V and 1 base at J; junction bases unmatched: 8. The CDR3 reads CASTGTSSPQETQYF. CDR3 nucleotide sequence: TGTGCCAGCACCGGGACTAGTAGTCCCCAAGAGACCCAGTACTTC. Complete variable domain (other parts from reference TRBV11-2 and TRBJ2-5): EAGVAQSPRYKIIEKRQSVAFWCNPISGHATLYWYQQILGQGPKLLIQFQNNGVVDDSQLPKDRFSAERLKGVDSTLKIQPAKLEDSAVYLCASTGTSSPQETQYFGPGTRLLVL.